The present entry profiles one T cell receptor beta chain with its context. In the authors' methods: Scientists estimated how many nucleated cells there were by amplifying reference gene primers. The repertoire was sequenced with immunoSEQ multiplex PCR; TCRdb's copy has only in-frame clones and lacks some. For V, J and clone size, that table is used; D and trimming come from the DNA. The sample consists of about 210,000 clones, 88% of them appearing once. This record belongs to a study of blood T cell repertoires in COVID-19. Study background: COVID-19 samples from acute and convalescent phases originated in the United States, Italy and Spain. The analysed material was cDNA or gDNA that came from T cells, B-cell-depleted T cells, or PBMCs.

Germline V lookup: CDR1 SNHLY, CDR2 FYNNEI. This CDR3 region has 13 residues. The V and J ends lost 6 bases and 7 bases respectively, with 10 bases between them. This receptor was obtained from a man in his sixties or seventies with acute or convalescent COVID-19. Sequencing used peripheral blood. V usage is TRBV2 and J usage is TRBJ1-6; no definite D call. CDR3 sequence: CASRRAENSPLHF. CDR3 in DNA: TGTGCCAGCAGGAGGGCGGAGAATTCACCCCTCCACTTT. The entire variable domain, with the rest obtained from reference TRBV2 and TRBJ1-6, is as follows: EPEVTQTPSHQVTQMGQEVILRCVPISNHLYFYWYRQILGQKVEFLVSFYNNEISEKSEIFDDQFSVERPDGSNFTLKIRSTKLEDSAMYFCASRRAENSPLHFGNGTRLTVT.